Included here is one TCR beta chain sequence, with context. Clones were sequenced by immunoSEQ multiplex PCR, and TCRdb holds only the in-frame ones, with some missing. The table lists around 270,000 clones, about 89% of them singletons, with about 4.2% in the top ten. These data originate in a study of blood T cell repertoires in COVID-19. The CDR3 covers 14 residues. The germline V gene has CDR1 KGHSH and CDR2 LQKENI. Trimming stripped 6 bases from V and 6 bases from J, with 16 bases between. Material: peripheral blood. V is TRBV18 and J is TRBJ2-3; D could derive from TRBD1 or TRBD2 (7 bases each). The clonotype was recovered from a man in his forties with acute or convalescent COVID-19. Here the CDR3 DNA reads TGTGCCAGCTCGCCAGGGGGGGTGACGGATACGCAGTATTTT. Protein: CASSPGGVTDTQYF.